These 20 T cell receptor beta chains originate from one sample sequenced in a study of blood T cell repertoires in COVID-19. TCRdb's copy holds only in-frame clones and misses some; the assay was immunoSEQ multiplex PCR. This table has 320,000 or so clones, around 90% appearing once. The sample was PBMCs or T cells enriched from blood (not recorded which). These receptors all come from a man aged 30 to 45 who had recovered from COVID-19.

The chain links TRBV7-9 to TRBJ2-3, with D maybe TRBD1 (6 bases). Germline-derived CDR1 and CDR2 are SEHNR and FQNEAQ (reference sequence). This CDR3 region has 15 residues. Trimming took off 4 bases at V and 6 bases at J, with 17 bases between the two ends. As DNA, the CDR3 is TGTGCCAGCAGCTACGGGGCTCTTACAGGGGATACGCAGTATTTT. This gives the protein CASSYGALTGDTQYF. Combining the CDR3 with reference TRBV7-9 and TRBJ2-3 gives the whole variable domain DTGVSQNPRHKITKRGQNVTFRCDPISEHNRLYWYRQTLGQGPEFLTYFQNEAQLEKSRLLSDRFSAERPKGSFSTLEIQRTEQGDSAMYLCASSYGALTGDTQYFGPGTRLTVL.

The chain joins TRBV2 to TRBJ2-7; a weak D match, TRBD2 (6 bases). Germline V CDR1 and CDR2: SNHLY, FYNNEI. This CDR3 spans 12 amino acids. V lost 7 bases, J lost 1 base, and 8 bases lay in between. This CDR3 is CASKEGSYEQYF. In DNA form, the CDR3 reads TGTGCCAGCAAGGAGGGGTCCTACGAGCAGTACTTC.

This chain's CDR3 is CASSPRPNSGETQYF. The CDR3, as DNA: TGTGCCAGCAGCCCACGCCCTAATAGCGGAGAGACCCAGTACTTC. This chain joins TRBV7-8 and TRBJ2-5, with D perhaps TRBD2 (6 bases). The CDR3 is 15 amino acids. Germline-derived CDR1 and CDR2 are SGHVS and FQNEAQ. Trimming cost V 5 bases and J 4 bases, with 17 bases left between them.

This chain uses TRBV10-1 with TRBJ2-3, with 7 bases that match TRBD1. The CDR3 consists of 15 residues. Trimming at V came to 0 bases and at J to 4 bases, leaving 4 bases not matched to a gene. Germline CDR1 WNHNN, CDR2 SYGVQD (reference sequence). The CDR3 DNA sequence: TGCGCCAGCAGTGAGTCGACAGGGATGGCAGATACGCAGTATTTT. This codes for CASSESTGMADTQYF.

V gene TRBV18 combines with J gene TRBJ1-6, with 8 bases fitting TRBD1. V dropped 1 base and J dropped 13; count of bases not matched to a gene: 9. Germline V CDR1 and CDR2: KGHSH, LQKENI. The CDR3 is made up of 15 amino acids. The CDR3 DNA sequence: TGTGCCAGCTCACCACGCGCAGGGGGCTACTTTCCCCTCCACTTT. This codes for CASSPRAGGYFPLHF.

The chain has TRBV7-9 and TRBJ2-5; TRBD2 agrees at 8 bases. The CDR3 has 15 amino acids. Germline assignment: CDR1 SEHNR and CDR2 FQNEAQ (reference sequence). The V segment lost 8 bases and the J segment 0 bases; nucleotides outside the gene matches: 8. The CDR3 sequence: CASSVGGGYQETQYF. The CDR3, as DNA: TGTGCCAGCTCAGTTGGCGGGGGGTACCAAGAGACCCAGTACTTC.

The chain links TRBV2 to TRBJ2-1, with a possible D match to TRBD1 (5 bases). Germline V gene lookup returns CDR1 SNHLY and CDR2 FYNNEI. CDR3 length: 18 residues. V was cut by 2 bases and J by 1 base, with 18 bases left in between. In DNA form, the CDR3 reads TGTGCCAGCAGTGAACTTGGGGCGTCTGCTCTATCCTACAATGAGCAGTTCTTC. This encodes CASSELGASALSYNEQFF.

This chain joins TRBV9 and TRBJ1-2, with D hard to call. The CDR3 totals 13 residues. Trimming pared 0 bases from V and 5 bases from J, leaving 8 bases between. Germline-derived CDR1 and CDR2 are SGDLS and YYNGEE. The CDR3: CASSVGEVYGYTF. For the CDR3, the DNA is TGTGCCAGCAGCGTAGGCGAGGTTTATGGCTACACCTTC.

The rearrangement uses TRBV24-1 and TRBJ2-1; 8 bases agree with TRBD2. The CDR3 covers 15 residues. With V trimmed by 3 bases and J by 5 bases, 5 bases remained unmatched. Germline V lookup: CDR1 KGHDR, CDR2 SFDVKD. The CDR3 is CATSDIGRGDNEQFF. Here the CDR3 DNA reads TGTGCCACCAGTGATATTGGGCGGGGGGACAATGAGCAGTTCTTC.

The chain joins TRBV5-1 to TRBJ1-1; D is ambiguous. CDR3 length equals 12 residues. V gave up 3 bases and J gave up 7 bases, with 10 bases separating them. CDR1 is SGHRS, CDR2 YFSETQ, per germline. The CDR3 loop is CASSSSGIEAFF. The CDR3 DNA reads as TGCGCCAGCAGCTCCTCAGGAATTGAAGCTTTCTTT.

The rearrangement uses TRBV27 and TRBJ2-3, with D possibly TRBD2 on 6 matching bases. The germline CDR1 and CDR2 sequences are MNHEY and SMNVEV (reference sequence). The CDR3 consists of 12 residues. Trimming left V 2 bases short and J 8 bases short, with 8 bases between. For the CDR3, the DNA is TGTGCCAGCAGTTTACGGGGAGGTACGCAGTATTTT. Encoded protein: CASSLRGGTQYF.

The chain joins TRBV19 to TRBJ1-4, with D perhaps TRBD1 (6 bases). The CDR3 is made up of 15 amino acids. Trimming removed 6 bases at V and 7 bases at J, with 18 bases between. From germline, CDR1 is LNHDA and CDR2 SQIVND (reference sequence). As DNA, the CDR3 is TGTGCCAGTAGAGACCTAACAGGGAATATTGAAAAACTGTTTTTT. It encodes CASRDLTGNIEKLFF.

CDR3 nucleotides: TGTGCCTGGAGTGTACGACTAGCGGGGTTCCACGAGCAGTACTTC. Residues: CAWSVRLAGFHEQYF. The V call is TRBV30, the J call TRBJ2-7; 11 bases map to TRBD2. This CDR3 contains 15 residues. CDR1 is GTSNPN, CDR2 SVGIG, per germline (reference sequence). The trim removed 0 bases at V and 5 bases at J, leaving 6 bases unmatched.

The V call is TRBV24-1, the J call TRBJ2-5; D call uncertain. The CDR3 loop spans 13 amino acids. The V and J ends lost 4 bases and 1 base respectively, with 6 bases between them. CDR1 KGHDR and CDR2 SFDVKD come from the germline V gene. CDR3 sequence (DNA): TGTGCCACCAGTGACGCCAGCCAAGAGACCCAGTACTTC. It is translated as CATSDASQETQYF.

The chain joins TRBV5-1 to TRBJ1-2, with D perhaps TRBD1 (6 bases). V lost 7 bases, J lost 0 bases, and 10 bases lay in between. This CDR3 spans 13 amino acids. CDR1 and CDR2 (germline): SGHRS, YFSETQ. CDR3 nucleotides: TGCGCCAGCCAGGGGACCCCTAACTATGGCTACACCTTC. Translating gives CASQGTPNYGYTF. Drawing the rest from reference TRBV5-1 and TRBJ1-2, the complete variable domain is KAGVTQTPRYLIKTRGQQVTLSCSPISGHRSVSWYQQTPGQGLQFLFEYFSETQRNKGNFPGRFSGRQFSNSRSEMNVSTLELGDSALYLCASQGTPNYGYTFGSGTRLTVV.

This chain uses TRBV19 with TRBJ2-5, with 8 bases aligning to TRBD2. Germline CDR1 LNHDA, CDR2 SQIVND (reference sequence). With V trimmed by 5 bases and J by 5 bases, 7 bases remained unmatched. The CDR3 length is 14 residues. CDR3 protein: CASSPRLAMETQYF. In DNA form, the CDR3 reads TGTGCCAGTAGTCCAAGACTAGCGATGGAGACCCAGTACTTC.

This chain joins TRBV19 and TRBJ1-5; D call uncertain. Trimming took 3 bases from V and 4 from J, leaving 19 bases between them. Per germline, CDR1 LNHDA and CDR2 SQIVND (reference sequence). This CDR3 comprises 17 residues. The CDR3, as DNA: TGTGCCAGTAGTATTAGACTCCTTCGGTTGAGGAATCAGCCCCAGCATTTT. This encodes CASSIRLLRLRNQPQHF.

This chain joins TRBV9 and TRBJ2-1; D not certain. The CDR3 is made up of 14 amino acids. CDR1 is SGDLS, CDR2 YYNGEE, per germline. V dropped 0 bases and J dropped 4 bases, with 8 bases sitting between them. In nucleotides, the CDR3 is TGTGCCAGCAGCGTAGCTAGTCTTTACAATGAGCAGTTCTTC. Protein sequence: CASSVASLYNEQFF. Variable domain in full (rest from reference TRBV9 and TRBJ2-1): DSGVTQTPKHLITATGQRVTLRCSPRSGDLSVYWYQQSLDQGLQFLIQYYNGEERAKGNILERFSAQQFPDLHSELNLSSLELGDSALYFCASSVASLYNEQFFGPGTRLTVL.

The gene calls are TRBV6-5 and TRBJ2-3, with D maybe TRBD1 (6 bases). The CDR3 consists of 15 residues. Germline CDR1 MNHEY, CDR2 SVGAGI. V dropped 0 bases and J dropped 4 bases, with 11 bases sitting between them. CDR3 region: CASSYSTGAADTQYF. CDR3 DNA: TGTGCCAGCAGTTACTCGACAGGAGCGGCAGATACGCAGTATTTT.

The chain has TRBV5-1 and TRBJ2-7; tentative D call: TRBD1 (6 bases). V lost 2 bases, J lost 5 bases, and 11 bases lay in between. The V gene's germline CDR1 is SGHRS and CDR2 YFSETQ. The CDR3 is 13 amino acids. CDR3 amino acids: CASSFPQGDEQYF. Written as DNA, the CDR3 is TGCGCCAGCAGCTTTCCACAGGGTGACGAGCAGTACTTC.